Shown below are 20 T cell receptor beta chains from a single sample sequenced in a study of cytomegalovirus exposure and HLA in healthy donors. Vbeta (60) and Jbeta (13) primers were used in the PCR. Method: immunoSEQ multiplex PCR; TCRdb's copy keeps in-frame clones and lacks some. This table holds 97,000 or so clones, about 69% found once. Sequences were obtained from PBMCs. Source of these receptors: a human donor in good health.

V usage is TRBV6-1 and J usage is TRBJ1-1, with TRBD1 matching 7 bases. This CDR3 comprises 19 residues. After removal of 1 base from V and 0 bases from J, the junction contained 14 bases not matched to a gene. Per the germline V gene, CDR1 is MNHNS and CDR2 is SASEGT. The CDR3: CASSEESVAWTGLNTEAFF. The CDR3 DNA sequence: TGTGCCAGCAGTGAAGAAAGTGTGGCGTGGACAGGCCTGAACACTGAAGCTTTCTTT.

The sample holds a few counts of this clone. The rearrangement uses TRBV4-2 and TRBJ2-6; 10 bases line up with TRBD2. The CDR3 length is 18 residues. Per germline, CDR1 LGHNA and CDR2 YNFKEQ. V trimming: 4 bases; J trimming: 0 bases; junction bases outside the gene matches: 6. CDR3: CASSPRTSGTSGANVLTF. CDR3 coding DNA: TGTGCCAGCAGCCCCCGGACTAGCGGTACCTCTGGGGCCAACGTCCTGACTTTC.

This CDR3 reads CASSFQGAGADTQYF. CDR3 bases: TGCGCCAGCAGCTTTCAAGGGGCTGGCGCAGATACGCAGTATTTT. V is TRBV5-1 and J is TRBJ2-3, with D maybe TRBD1 (5 bases). The germline V gene has CDR1 SGHRS and CDR2 YFSETQ. V lost 2 bases and J 4 bases, leaving 14 bases between the germline ends. The CDR3 length is 15 residues.

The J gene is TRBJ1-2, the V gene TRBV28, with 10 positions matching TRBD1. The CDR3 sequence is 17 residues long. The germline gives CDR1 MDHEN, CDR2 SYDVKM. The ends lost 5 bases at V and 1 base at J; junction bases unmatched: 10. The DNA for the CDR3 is TGTGCCAGCAGTCGCTGGGACAGGGGAAGGGATAACTATGGCTACACCTTC. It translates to CASSRWDRGRDNYGYTF.

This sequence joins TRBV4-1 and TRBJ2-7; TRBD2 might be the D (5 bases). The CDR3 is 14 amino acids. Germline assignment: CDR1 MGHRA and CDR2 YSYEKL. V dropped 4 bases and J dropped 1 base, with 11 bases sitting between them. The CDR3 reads CASSLNSVSYEQYF. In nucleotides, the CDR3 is TGCGCCAGCAGCCTAAATAGCGTATCCTACGAGCAGTACTTC.

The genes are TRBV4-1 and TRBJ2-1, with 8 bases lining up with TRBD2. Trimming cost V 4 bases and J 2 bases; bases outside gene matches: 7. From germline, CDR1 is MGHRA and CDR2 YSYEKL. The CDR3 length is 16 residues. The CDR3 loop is CASSLSLAGTYNEQFF. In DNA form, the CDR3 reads TGCGCCAGCAGCCTTTCTTTAGCGGGAACCTACAATGAGCAGTTCTTC.

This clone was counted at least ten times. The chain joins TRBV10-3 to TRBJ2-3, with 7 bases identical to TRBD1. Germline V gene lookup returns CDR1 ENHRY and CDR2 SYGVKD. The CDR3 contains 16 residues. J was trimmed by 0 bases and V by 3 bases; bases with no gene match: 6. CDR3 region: CAISDPGQPSTDTQYF. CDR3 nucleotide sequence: TGTGCCATCAGTGACCCGGGACAGCCTAGCACAGATACGCAGTATTTT.

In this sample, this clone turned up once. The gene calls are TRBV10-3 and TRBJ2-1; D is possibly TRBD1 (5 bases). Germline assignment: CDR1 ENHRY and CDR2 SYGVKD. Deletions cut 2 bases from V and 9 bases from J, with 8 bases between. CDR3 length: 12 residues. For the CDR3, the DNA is TGTGCCATCAGTGAGGGGGCGAGTGAGCAGTTCTTC. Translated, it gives CAISEGASEQFF.

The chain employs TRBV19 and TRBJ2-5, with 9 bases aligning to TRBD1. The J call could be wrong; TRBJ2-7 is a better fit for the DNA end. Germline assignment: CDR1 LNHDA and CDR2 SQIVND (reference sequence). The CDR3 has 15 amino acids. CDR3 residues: CASSLGQGITYEQYF. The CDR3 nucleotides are TGTGCCAGTAGTCTTGGACAGGGGATTACCTACGAGCAGTACTTC.

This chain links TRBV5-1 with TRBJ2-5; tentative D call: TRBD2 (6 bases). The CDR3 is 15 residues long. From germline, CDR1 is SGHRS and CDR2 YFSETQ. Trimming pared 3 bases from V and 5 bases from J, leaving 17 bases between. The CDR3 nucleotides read TGCGCCAGCAGCTCGATTCTCACTAGCCCCGAGACCCAGTACTTC. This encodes CASSSILTSPETQYF.

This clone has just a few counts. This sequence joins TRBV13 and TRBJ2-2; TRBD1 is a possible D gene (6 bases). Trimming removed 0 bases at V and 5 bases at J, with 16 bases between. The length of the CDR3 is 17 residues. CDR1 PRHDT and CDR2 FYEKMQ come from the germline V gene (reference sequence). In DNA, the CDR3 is TGTGCCAGCAGCTTAGGCCTAAGGGCAGGGGCTACCGGGGAGCTGTTTTTT. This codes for CASSLGLRAGATGELFF.

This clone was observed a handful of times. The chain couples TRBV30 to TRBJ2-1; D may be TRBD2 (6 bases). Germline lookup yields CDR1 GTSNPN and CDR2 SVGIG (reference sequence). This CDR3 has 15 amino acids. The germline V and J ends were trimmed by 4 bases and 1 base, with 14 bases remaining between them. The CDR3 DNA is TGTGCCTGGAACCCTACGGGAGCTTCCTACAATGAGCAGTTCTTC. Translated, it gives CAWNPTGASYNEQFF.

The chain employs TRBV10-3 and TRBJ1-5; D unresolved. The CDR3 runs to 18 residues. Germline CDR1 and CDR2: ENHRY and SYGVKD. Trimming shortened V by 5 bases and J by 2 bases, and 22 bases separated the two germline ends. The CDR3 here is CAISSTGGEGSGNQPQHF. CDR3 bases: TGTGCCATCAGTAGCACCGGCGGGGAGGGCAGTGGCAATCAGCCCCAGCATTTT.

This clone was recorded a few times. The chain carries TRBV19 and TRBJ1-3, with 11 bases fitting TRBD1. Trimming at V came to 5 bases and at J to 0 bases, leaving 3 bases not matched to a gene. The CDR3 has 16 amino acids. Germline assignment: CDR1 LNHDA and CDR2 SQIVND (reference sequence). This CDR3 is CASSPGTGGSGNTIYF. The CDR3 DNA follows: TGTGCCAGTAGTCCCGGGACAGGGGGCTCTGGAAACACCATATATTTT.

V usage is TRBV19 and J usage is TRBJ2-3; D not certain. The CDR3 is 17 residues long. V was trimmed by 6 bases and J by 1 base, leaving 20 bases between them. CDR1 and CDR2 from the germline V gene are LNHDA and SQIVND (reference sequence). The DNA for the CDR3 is TGTGCCAGTAGCCAACGCCTTTCTAGAGTGCGCACAGATACGCAGTATTTT. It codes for CASSQRLSRVRTDTQYF.

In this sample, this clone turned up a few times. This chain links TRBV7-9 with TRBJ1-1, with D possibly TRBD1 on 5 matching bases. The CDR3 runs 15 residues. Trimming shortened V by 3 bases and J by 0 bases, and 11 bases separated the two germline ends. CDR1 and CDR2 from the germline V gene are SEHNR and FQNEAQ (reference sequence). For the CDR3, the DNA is TGTGCCAGCAGCTTTTGGTGGGGCTTGAACACTGAAGCTTTCTTT. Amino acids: CASSFWWGLNTEAFF.

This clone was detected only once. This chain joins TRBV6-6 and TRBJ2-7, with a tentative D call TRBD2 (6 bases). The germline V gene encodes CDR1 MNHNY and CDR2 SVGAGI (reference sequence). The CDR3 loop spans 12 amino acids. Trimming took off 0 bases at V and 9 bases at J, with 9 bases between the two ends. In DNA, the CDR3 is TGTGCCAGCAGTTACTCGACAGCGGGGCAGTACTTC. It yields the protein CASSYSTAGQYF.

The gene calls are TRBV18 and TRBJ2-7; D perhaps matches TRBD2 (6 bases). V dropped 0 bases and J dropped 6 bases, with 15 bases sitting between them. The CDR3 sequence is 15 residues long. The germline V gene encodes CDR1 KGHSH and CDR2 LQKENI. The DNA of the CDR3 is TGTGCCAGCTCACCACCCTCTAGCGAATACTCCGAGCAGTACTTC. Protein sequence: CASSPPSSEYSEQYF.

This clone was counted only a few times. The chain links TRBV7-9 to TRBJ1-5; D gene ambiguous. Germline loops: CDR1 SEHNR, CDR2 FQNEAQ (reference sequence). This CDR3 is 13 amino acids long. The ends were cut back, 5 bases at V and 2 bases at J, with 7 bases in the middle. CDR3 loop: CASSARGNQPQHF. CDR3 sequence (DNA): TGTGCCAGCAGCGCTCGGGGCAATCAGCCCCAGCATTTT.

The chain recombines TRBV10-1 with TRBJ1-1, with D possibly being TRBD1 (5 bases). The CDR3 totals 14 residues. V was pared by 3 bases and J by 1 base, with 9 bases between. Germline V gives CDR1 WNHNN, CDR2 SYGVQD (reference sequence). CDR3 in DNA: TGCGCCAGCAGTGATGGGGCCTCGAACACTGAAGCTTTCTTT. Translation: CASSDGASNTEAFF.